Listed below are T cell receptor beta chains from one sample, sequenced in a study of technical replicates of blood from several donors. Generated by immunoSEQ multiplex PCR, the TCRdb table keeps only in-frame clones and is missing some. The sample holds around 68,000 clones; 91% are singletons and the top ten take less than 0.4%. Sequenced material: T cells isolated from PBMCs. These receptors all come from a human donor in good health. Some clones in this sample may be carry-over from other donors' samples. CDR3s include the opening cysteine and the closing phenylalanine or tryptophan. A D gene is named only where the DNA matches it firmly. Rows give clone size only sometimes, using once, few, many, or a class for an expanded clone.

CDR3 protein: CASRSRGAHEQYF; CDR3 DNA: TGTGCCAGCAGATCACGGGGAGCCCACGAGCAGTACTTC; clone size: -; V gene: TRBV7-9; J gene: TRBJ2-7; D gene: -
CDR3 protein: CAWTVGGSQPQHF; CDR3 DNA: TGTGCCTGGACCGTAGGGGGATCCCAGCCCCAGCATTTT; clone size: -; V gene: TRBV30; J gene: TRBJ1-5; D gene: -
CDR3 protein: CASSQFDSQTLYEQYF; CDR3 DNA: TGCGCCAGCAGCCAATTTGACTCCCAAACCCTCTACGAGCAGTACTTC; clone size: -; V gene: TRBV4-1; J gene: TRBJ2-7; D gene: -
CDR3 protein: CASRDRGRRSDTQYF; CDR3 DNA: TGTGCCAGCAGAGACAGGGGGCGCAGATCAGATACGCAGTATTTT; clone size: -; V gene: TRBV6-5; J gene: TRBJ2-3; D gene: TRBD1
CDR3 protein: CATKSRHGNTEAFF; CDR3 DNA: TGTGCCACAAAGTCGAGGCACGGGAACACTGAAGCTTTCTTT; clone size: few; V gene: TRBV6-5; J gene: TRBJ1-1; D gene: -
CDR3 protein: CASSSDSELGYTF; CDR3 DNA: TGTGCCAGCAGCTCCGATTCAGAATTGGGCTACACCTTC; clone size: -; V gene: TRBV7-9; J gene: TRBJ1-2; D gene: -
CDR3 protein: CASSLYVGAGGLVYNEQFF; CDR3 DNA: TGTGCCAGCAGTTTGTATGTAGGAGCGGGAGGGCTGGTTTACAATGAGCAGTTCTTC; clone size: -; V gene: TRBV28; J gene: TRBJ2-1; D gene: TRBD2
CDR3 protein: CASSENFGLNTEAFF; CDR3 DNA: TGTGCCAGCAGTGAAAATTTTGGGCTGAACACTGAAGCTTTCTTT; clone size: -; V gene: TRBV2; J gene: TRBJ1-1; D gene: -
CDR3 protein: CASSLDYGNTIYF; CDR3 DNA: TGTGCCAGCAGCTTAGATTATGGAAACACCATATATTTT; clone size: -; V gene: TRBV7-7; J gene: TRBJ1-3; D gene: -
CDR3 protein: CASSIDRGLSKEQFF; CDR3 DNA: TGTGCCAGCAGCATTGACAGGGGGCTGAGTAAAGAGCAGTTCTTC; clone size: once; V gene: TRBV6-6; J gene: TRBJ2-1; D gene: TRBD1
CDR3 protein: CAWENDRGTGYTF; CDR3 DNA: TGTGCCTGGGAAAATGACAGGGGGACTGGCTACACCTTC; clone size: -; V gene: TRBV30; J gene: TRBJ1-2; D gene: TRBD1
CDR3 protein: CATSRQGAGGYTF; CDR3 DNA: TGTGCCACCAGCAGACAGGGGGCAGGTGGCTACACCTTC; clone size: -; V gene: TRBV15; J gene: TRBJ1-2; D gene: TRBD1
CDR3 protein: CASSDRAQQRSYEQYF; CDR3 DNA: TGTGCCAGCAGCGACCGCGCCCAACAGCGGTCCTACGAGCAGTACTTC; clone size: -; V gene: TRBV11-3; J gene: TRBJ2-7; D gene: -
CDR3 protein: CASGAQPTYEQYF; CDR3 DNA: TGTGCCAGCGGGGCACAGCCTACCTACGAGCAGTACTTC; clone size: -; V gene: TRBV27; J gene: TRBJ2-7; D gene: -
CDR3 protein: CASSLSGTGGYNEQFF; CDR3 DNA: TGTGCCAGCAGCTTATCCGGGACAGGGGGCTACAATGAGCAGTTCTTC; clone size: -; V gene: TRBV9; J gene: TRBJ2-1; D gene: TRBD1
CDR3 protein: CATRTGPYEQYF; CDR3 DNA: TGCGCCACCAGGACAGGGCCCTACGAGCAGTACTTC; clone size: -; V gene: TRBV10-2; J gene: TRBJ2-7; D gene: TRBD1
CDR3 protein: CASSHHPSGRNNEQFF; CDR3 DNA: TGTGCCAGCAGCCACCATCCTAGCGGGAGGAACAATGAGCAGTTCTTC; clone size: -; V gene: TRBV7-9; J gene: TRBJ2-1; D gene: TRBD2
CDR3 protein: CASSDSLRAEAFF; CDR3 DNA: TGTGCCAGCAGTGATTCGCTGAGGGCTGAAGCTTTCTTT; clone size: -; V gene: TRBV6-1; J gene: TRBJ1-1; D gene: -
CDR3 protein: CASGSSNYGYTF; CDR3 DNA: TGTGCCAGCGGGAGCTCTAACTATGGCTACACCTTC; clone size: -; V gene: TRBV9; J gene: TRBJ1-2; D gene: -
CDR3 protein: CASSFTHLRGGYGYTF; CDR3 DNA: TGTGCCAGCAGCTTCACCCATCTAAGGGGGGGGTATGGCTACACCTTC; clone size: -; V gene: TRBV5-6; J gene: TRBJ1-2; D gene: -
CDR3 protein: CASSAGTMLQYF; CDR3 DNA: TGTGCCAGCAGCGCTGGGACAATGTTGCAGTACTTC; clone size: -; V gene: TRBV2; J gene: TRBJ2-7; D gene: -
CDR3 protein: CASSPLGVTEAFF; CDR3 DNA: TGTGCCAGCAGTCCCCTGGGAGTCACTGAAGCTTTCTTT; clone size: -; V gene: TRBV6-5; J gene: TRBJ1-1; D gene: -
CDR3 protein: CASRTIRDRVMGGYTF; CDR3 DNA: TGTGCCAGCAGAACGATCCGGGACAGGGTCATGGGTGGCTACACCTTC; clone size: -; V gene: TRBV11-2; J gene: TRBJ1-2; D gene: TRBD1
CDR3 protein: CASSAPGLALTQYF; CDR3 DNA: TGTGCCAGCAGTGCTCCGGGACTAGCATTAACGCAGTATTTT; clone size: -; V gene: TRBV6-6; J gene: TRBJ2-3; D gene: TRBD2
CDR3 protein: CASSQGWTSGSWTYEQYF; CDR3 DNA: TGTGCCAGCAGCCAAGGTTGGACTAGCGGGAGTTGGACCTACGAGCAGTACTTC; clone size: -; V gene: TRBV4-2; J gene: TRBJ2-7; D gene: TRBD2
CDR3 protein: CASSPSDREAESGSNQPQHF; CDR3 DNA: TGTGCCAGCTCACCATCGGACAGGGAGGCCGAAAGTGGGAGCAATCAGCCCCAGCATTTT; clone size: once; V gene: TRBV18; J gene: TRBJ1-5; D gene: TRBD1
CDR3 protein: CASSERAGTEGRSAKNIQYF; CDR3 DNA: TGTGCCAGCAGTGAAAGGGCCGGGACAGAGGGACGTTCAGCCAAAAACATTCAGTACTTC; clone size: -; V gene: TRBV6-1; J gene: TRBJ2-4; D gene: TRBD1
CDR3 protein: CASREDTGNTIYF; CDR3 DNA: TGTGCCAGCAGAGAGGACACGGGAAACACCATATATTTT; clone size: -; V gene: TRBV11-2; J gene: TRBJ1-3; D gene: -
CDR3 protein: CASSLAPSYWEENTIYF; CDR3 DNA: TGCGCCAGCAGCCTGGCCCCTTCTTATTGGGAGGAAAACACCATATATTTT; clone size: -; V gene: TRBV5-1; J gene: TRBJ1-3; D gene: -
CDR3 protein: CASSLMGPEAFF; CDR3 DNA: TGCGCCAGCAGCTTGATGGGCCCTGAAGCTTTCTTT; clone size: -; V gene: TRBV5-1; J gene: TRBJ1-1; D gene: -
CDR3 protein: CASSHRVNEQFF; CDR3 DNA: TGTGCCAGCAGCCACAGGGTAAATGAGCAGTTCTTC; clone size: -; V gene: TRBV7-9; J gene: TRBJ2-1; D gene: -
CDR3 protein: CASRRLVDIADTQYF; CDR3 DNA: TGCGCCAGCAGAAGGCTAGTCGATATAGCAGATACGCAGTATTTT; clone size: -; V gene: TRBV5-1; J gene: TRBJ2-3; D gene: -